The source of this TCR beta chain is a study of lymphopenia after photon versus proton radiotherapy. Some clones are missing from TCRdb's copy, which holds only in-frame ones; the method was immunoSEQ multiplex PCR. The table shows 60,000 or so clones, with 70% to 90% occurring only once. CDR1 and CDR2 (germline): SGHTA, FQGTGA. The V gene lost 5 bases and the J gene lost 7 bases, with 12 bases spanning the gap. The CDR3 consists of 13 residues. This rearrangement joins TRBV7-3 to TRBJ2-1; TRBD1 is a possible D gene (6 bases). The sample consisted of peripheral blood, taken from a patient treated with photon-based radiotherapy. The source of this sequence is a man aged 35-49 years with gastric cancer. DNA of the CDR3: TGTGCCAGCAGCCCACAGGGCGCGAATGAGCAGTTCTTC. Its protein is CASSPQGANEQFF.